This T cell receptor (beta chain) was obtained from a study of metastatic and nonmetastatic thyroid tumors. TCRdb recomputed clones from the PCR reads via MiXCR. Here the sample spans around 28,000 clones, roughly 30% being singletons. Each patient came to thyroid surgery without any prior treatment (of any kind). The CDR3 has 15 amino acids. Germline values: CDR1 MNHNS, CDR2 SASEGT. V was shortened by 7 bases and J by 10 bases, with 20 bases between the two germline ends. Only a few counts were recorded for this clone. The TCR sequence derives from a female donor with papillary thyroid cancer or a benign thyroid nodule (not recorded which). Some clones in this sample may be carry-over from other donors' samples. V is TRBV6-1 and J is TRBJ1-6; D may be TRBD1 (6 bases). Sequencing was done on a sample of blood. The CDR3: CASILLGGFGSPLHF. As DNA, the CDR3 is TGTGCCAGCATTCTACTAGGGGGGTTTGGATCACCCCTCCACTTT.